This T cell receptor (beta chain) came from a study of T cell responses to AZD1222 COVID-19 vaccine. General observations from the study: Regions 160-218 and 743-854 dominated among vaccine-associated CD4 TCRs spanning spike. Seropositive status at baseline applied to only a handful of AZD1222 recipients. The donor cohort was predominantly white British with a female majority, and clonal diversity may have been underestimated.

Comment on this clone: Its target is unknown.

The germline V gene encodes CDR1 SGHDT and CDR2 YYEEEE. There are 13 residues in the CDR3. V was trimmed by 0 bases and J by 1 base, leaving 5 bases between them. Sequencing was performed with immunoSEQ multiplex PCR; in TCRdb, only in-frame clones are kept and a portion is missing. The sample has about 130,000 clones; 88% are singletons. This chain uses TRBV5-6 with TRBJ2-7; possible D gene TRBD1, 5 bases. The receptor was isolated from an adult in good health. The input for sequencing was peripheral blood, taken on day 0 of AZD1222 vaccination. CDR3 protein: CASSLGQSYEQYF. DNA of the CDR3: TGTGCCAGCAGCTTGGGACAGTCCTACGAGCAGTACTTC.